This T cell receptor beta chain was recorded in a study of cytomegalovirus exposure and HLA in healthy donors. Study-level information: Unique TCRs numbering roughly 85 million, obtained from HLA-typed donors, made up an early data release.

Study results and caveats: With high specificity and sensitivity, the classifier reportedly diagnosed cytomegalovirus status. Among TCR beta chains, those listed as cytomegalovirus-associated numbered over 150.

This clone was observed a single time. As yet, its antigen is unknown. Germline values: CDR1 SGHNT, CDR2 YENEEA. The trim removed 1 base at V and 1 base at J, leaving 14 bases unmatched. This CDR3 contains 19 residues. The primer mix had 60 Vbeta and 13 Jbeta primers. Sequenced by immunoSEQ multiplex PCR; TCRdb stores in-frame clones only, minus some. The sample lists approximately 140,000 clones, around 79% seen once, with 3.5% in the top ten. What was sequenced was PBMCs. The rearrangement uses TRBV11-3 and TRBJ2-7, with 9 bases aligning to TRBD1. This TCR was sampled from a human donor in good health. The CDR3 protein is CASSLVGTGGLEPSYEQYF. In DNA form, the CDR3 reads TGTGCCAGCAGCTTAGTGGGCACAGGGGGCTTAGAACCTTCCTACGAGCAGTACTTC.